Described below is a single T cell receptor beta chain sequence and its context. The CDR3 is 13 residues long. The germline CDR1 and CDR2 sequences are GTSNPN and SVGIG (reference sequence). The V segment lost 5 bases and the J segment 2 bases; nucleotides outside the gene matches: 6. This sample is part of a study of shared T cell receptors in the human thymus. TCRdb's copy holds only in-frame clones and misses some; the assay was immunoSEQ multiplex PCR. The sample includes about 660,000 clones, over 75% of them seen just once. In addition, the sample was reused for a study of human thymus T cells. Per that paper: Resections from corrective heart surgery supplied the thymus tissue.

Sequencing input: thymocytes. The receptor's source is a boy in the first two years of life with a congenital heart defect. V is TRBV30 and J is TRBJ2-7, with 7 bases matching TRBD1. The DNA for the CDR3 is TGTGCCTGGCAAAAACAGGGGCCCTACGAGCAGTACTTC. Its protein is CAWQKQGPYEQYF.